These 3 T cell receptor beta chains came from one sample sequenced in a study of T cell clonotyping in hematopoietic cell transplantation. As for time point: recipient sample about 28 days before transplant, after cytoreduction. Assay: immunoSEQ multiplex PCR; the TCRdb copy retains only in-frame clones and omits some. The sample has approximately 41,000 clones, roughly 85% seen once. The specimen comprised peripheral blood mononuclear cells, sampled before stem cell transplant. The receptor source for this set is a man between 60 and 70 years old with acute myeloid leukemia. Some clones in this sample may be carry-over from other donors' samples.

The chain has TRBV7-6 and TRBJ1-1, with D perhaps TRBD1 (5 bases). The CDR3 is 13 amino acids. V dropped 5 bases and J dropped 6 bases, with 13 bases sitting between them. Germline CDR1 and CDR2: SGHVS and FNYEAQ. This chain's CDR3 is CASSLRAGAEAFF. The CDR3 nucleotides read TGTGCCAGCAGCCTCAGGGCAGGCGCTGAAGCTTTCTTT.

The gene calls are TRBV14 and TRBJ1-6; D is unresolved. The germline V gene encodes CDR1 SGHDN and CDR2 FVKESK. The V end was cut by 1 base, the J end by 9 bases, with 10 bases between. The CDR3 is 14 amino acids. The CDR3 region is CASSQVLGSSPLHF. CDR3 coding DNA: TGTGCCAGCAGCCAAGTACTGGGTTCTTCACCCCTCCACTTT.

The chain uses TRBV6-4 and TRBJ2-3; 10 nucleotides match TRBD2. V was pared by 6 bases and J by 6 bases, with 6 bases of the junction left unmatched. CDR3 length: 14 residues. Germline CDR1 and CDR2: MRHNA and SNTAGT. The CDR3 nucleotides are TGTGCCAGCAGAGAGCGGGGGGGAGTGGATACGCAGTATTTT. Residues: CASRERGGVDTQYF.